This passage covers 22 T cell receptor beta chains from one sample sequenced in a study of PD-1 blockade in mismatch repair-deficient tumors. Data came from immunoSEQ multiplex PCR; TCRdb stores just in-frame clones and leaves some out. The sample records about 110,000 clones, around 80% being singletons. Sequencing used peripheral blood, obtained just over 59 weeks after starting pembrolizumab. These receptor sequences come from an adult with mismatch repair-deficient cancer.

V usage is TRBV11-2 and J usage is TRBJ2-5, with 9 bases aligning to TRBD2. V was pared by 8 bases and J by 2 bases, with 12 bases of the junction left unmatched. The germline V gene encodes CDR1 SGHAT and CDR2 FQNNGV. CDR3 length: 16 amino acids. The CDR3 protein is CASSLGASGDQETQYF. The CDR3 DNA is TGTGCCAGCTCCCTGGGGGCTAGCGGGGATCAAGAGACCCAGTACTTC.

The chain links TRBV10-3 to TRBJ2-1; D ambiguous. The CDR3 covers 11 residues. The germline V gene encodes CDR1 ENHRY and CDR2 SYGVKD. Deletions cut 3 bases from V and 10 bases from J, with 7 bases between. CDR3 sequence: CAISDSREQFF. The CDR3 DNA is TGTGCCATCAGTGATAGCCGGGAGCAGTTCTTC.

The count of this clone is one. The chain is built from TRBV7-8 and TRBJ1-5, with 9 bases identical to TRBD1. Germline loops: CDR1 SGHVS, CDR2 FQNEAQ. Trimming removed 3 bases from V and 6 bases from J; junction bases left unmatched: 12. The CDR3 runs 17 residues. The CDR3 DNA reads as TGTGCCAGCAGCTTGTTCCCCGGGACAGGGTTAGGTCAGCCCCAGCATTTT. This codes for CASSLFPGTGLGQPQHF. Complete variable domain (other parts from reference TRBV7-8 and TRBJ1-5): GAGVSQSPRYKVAKRGQDVALRCDPISGHVSLFWYQQALGQGPEFLTYFQNEAQLDKSGLPSDRFFAERPEGSVSTLKIQRTQQEDSAVYLCASSLFPGTGLGQPQHFGDGTRLSIL.

Comment on this clone: Other DNA variants within this sample encode the same CDR3. The V and J genes are TRBV7-9 and TRBJ1-1; TRBD1 might be the D (5 bases). V was cut by 5 bases and J by 4 bases, with 8 bases left in between. The CDR3 is 12 residues long. CDR1 and CDR2 (germline): SEHNR, FQNEAQ (reference sequence). CDR3 region: CASSPGTTEAFF. CDR3 nucleotide sequence: TGTGCCAGCAGCCCAGGGACCACTGAAGCTTTCTTT. The whole variable domain, remainder taken from reference TRBV7-9 and TRBJ1-1, is DTGVSQNPRHKITKRGQNVTFRCDPISEHNRLYWYRQTLGQGPEFLTYFQNEAQLEKSRLLSDRFSAERPKGSFSTLEIQRTEQGDSAMYLCASSPGTTEAFFGQGTRLTVV.

The chain carries TRBV4-1 and TRBJ2-1; 13 bases map to TRBD2. This CDR3 has 16 residues. V shed 3 bases, J shed 5 bases, and the junction held 4 bases outside the gene matches. Germline CDR1 and CDR2: MGHRA and YSYEKL. CDR3 protein: CASSHAGLAGNNEQFF. In nucleotides, the CDR3 is TGCGCCAGCAGCCATGCGGGACTAGCGGGGAACAATGAGCAGTTCTTC.

This clone was recorded a few times. The V gene is TRBV29-1, the J gene TRBJ2-1, with 10 bases that match TRBD2. The germline V gene encodes CDR1 SQVTM and CDR2 ANQGSEA. With V trimmed by 4 bases and J by 5 bases, 17 bases remained unmatched. The CDR3 totals 18 residues. The CDR3 reads CSVAGLADLGGGNNEQFF. DNA for the CDR3: TGCAGCGTTGCCGGACTAGCGGACCTAGGGGGGGGGAACAATGAGCAGTTCTTC.

This clone was counted once. The V and J genes are TRBV7-5 and TRBJ2-3; the DNA was not used to check the table's D call, TRBD1. TRBV7-5 is designated a pseudogene. The CDR3 has 16 amino acids. CDR3 sequence reads: CARSSPLGRGTDTQYF. For the CDR3, the DNA is TGTGCCAGAAGCTCCCCCTTGGGCAGAGGCACAGATACGCAGTATTTT.

The chain has TRBV19 and TRBJ1-2; 9 bases agree with TRBD1. Germline-derived CDR1 and CDR2 are LNHDA and SQIVND (reference sequence). CDR3 length equals 16 residues. The J segment lost 5 bases and the V segment lost 3 bases, leaving 10 bases of the junction unmatched. CDR3 sequence: CASSISLDRGGYGYTF. In DNA form, the CDR3 reads TGTGCCAGTAGTATCTCCCTGGACAGGGGTGGTTATGGCTACACCTTC.

This rearrangement joins TRBV29-1 to TRBJ2-3; the D gene is possibly TRBD2 (5 bases). The CDR3 sequence is 17 residues long. Trimming removed 1 base from V and 0 bases from J, with 17 bases in between. Per germline, CDR1 SQVTM and CDR2 ANQGSEA. CDR3 coding DNA: TGCAGCGTTGAAGTCGCTAGAGCGGTCCCTAGCACAGATACGCAGTATTTT. It yields the protein CSVEVARAVPSTDTQYF.

The CDR3 sequence is CASSVGSSGGIQETQYF. The CDR3 DNA reads TGTGCCAGCAGCGTAGGCAGCTCGGGAGGGATCCAAGAGACCCAGTACTTC. The genes are TRBV9 and TRBJ2-5; 8 positions agree with TRBD2. The CDR3 consists of 17 residues. Germline loops: CDR1 SGDLS, CDR2 YYNGEE. With V trimmed by 0 bases and J by 1 base, 8 bases remained unmatched.

The chain carries TRBV28 and TRBJ1-4; possibly TRBD1 for D (5 bases). CDR3 length equals 16 residues. Per the germline V gene, CDR1 is MDHEN and CDR2 is SYDVKM. The V gene lost 6 bases and the J gene lost 3 bases, with 17 bases spanning the gap. DNA for the CDR3: TGTGCCAGCAGCCTACAGGACCTAGGGGCTAATGAAAAACTGTTTTTT. Residues: CASSLQDLGANEKLFF.

CDR3 protein: CSVGGPGSQDTDTQYF. DNA of the CDR3: TGCAGCGTTGGGGGGCCGGGGAGTCAAGACACAGATACGCAGTATTTT. The V call is TRBV29-1, the J call TRBJ2-3, with D possibly matching TRBD1 (6 bases). CDR3 length equals 16 residues. Germline V gene sequence: CDR1 SQVTM, CDR2 ANQGSEA. The V and J ends lost 4 bases and 2 bases respectively, with 19 bases between them.

This chain uses TRBV2 with TRBJ2-2; the D is unclear. Looked up from germline, CDR1 is SNHLY and CDR2 is FYNNEI. Trimming removed 4 bases from V and 7 bases from J, with 13 bases in between. The CDR3 contains 14 residues. The CDR3 here is CASSGRIGHGELFF. In nucleotides, the CDR3 is TGTGCCAGCAGTGGTCGCATCGGGCACGGGGAGCTGTTTTTT.

The J gene is TRBJ2-3, the V gene TRBV5-1; 11 bases line up with TRBD2. Germline assignment: CDR1 SGHRS and CDR2 YFSETQ. This CDR3 comprises 16 residues. Trimming took 3 bases from V and 2 from J; bases not matched to a gene: 5. CDR3 protein: CASSYLTSGNTDTQYF. In DNA, the CDR3 is TGCGCCAGCAGCTACCTGACTAGCGGGAACACAGATACGCAGTATTTT.

This clone came up a few times. This sequence joins TRBV4-3 and TRBJ2-1; TRBD2 matches at 10 bases. V was clipped by 3 bases and J by 2 bases; unmatched bases: 7. The CDR3 is made up of 17 amino acids. CDR1 LGHNA and CDR2 YSLEER come from the germline V gene. CDR3 amino acids: CASSQGLAKRTYNEQFF. The CDR3 bases are TGCGCCAGCAGCCAGGGACTAGCGAAAAGAACCTACAATGAGCAGTTCTTC.

The rearrangement uses TRBV6-6 and TRBJ2-5; TRBD2 aligns across 9 bases. Germline V gene lookup returns CDR1 MNHNY and CDR2 SVGAGI (reference sequence). This CDR3 has 16 residues. Trimming took 4 bases from V and 5 from J; bases not matched to a gene: 11. CDR3 coding DNA: TGTGCCAGCAGTTCCCCGGGACTAGCTCTAAGGGAGACCCAGTACTTC. Its translation: CASSSPGLALRETQYF.

V and J are TRBV19 and TRBJ2-1, with 10 nucleotides matching TRBD2. Germline V lookup: CDR1 LNHDA, CDR2 SQIVND (reference sequence). The CDR3 runs 18 residues. The V gene end was trimmed by 3 bases and the J gene end by 5 bases; junction bases not matched to a gene: 13. The CDR3 bases are TGTGCCAGTAGTATCGGGGTTGTAAGCGGGAGGGTTCACAATGAGCAGTTCTTC. Translation: CASSIGVVSGRVHNEQFF.

The gene calls are TRBV5-1 and TRBJ2-2; 8 positions agree with TRBD2. CDR3 length: 14 residues. The J segment lost 5 bases and the V segment lost 6 bases, leaving 6 bases of the junction unmatched. CDR1 is SGHRS, CDR2 YFSETQ, per germline. For the CDR3, the DNA is TGCGCCAGCAAACTAGCGGCGGTAACCGGGGAGCTGTTTTTT. This encodes CASKLAAVTGELFF.

This clone was picked up many times. The V and J genes are TRBV5-1 and TRBJ2-3; TRBD2 matches 8 bases. CDR3 size: 16 residues. With V trimmed by 4 bases and J by 0 bases, 7 bases remained unmatched. Germline lookup yields CDR1 SGHRS and CDR2 YFSETQ. Here the CDR3 reads CASSVTSGASTDTQYF. CDR3 nucleotide sequence: TGCGCCAGCAGCGTTACTAGCGGAGCTAGCACAGATACGCAGTATTTT.

The chain carries TRBV4-1 and TRBJ2-5, with D tentatively TRBD2 (7 bases). V was cut by 0 bases and J by 5 bases, with 10 bases left in between. Per the germline V gene, CDR1 is MGHRA and CDR2 is YSYEKL. CDR3 length equals 14 residues. Written as DNA, the CDR3 is TGCGCCAGCAGCCAAGAGGGGAGGGGGGAGACCCAGTACTTC. Residues: CASSQEGRGETQYF.

The chain employs TRBV6-1 and TRBJ2-5; D is perhaps TRBD1 or TRBD2 (6 bases each). Germline CDR1 is MNHNS and CDR2 is SASEGT. The V end was cut by 4 bases, the J end by 4 bases, with 16 bases between. The CDR3 sequence is 15 residues long. CDR3 protein: CASSARGDWAETQYF. In DNA, the CDR3 is TGTGCCAGCAGTGCTAGGGGGGATTGGGCAGAGACCCAGTACTTC.

This chain joins TRBV27 and TRBJ1-5, with D hard to call. Trimming shortened V by 7 bases and J by 5 bases, and 9 bases separated the two germline ends. The V gene's germline CDR1 is MNHEY and CDR2 SMNVEV (reference sequence). The CDR3 is made up of 12 amino acids. The chain's CDR3 is CASTNGDQPQHF. Here the CDR3 DNA reads TGTGCCAGCACGAATGGCGATCAGCCCCAGCATTTT.